Detailed here is one TCR beta chain. TCR beta from blood CD8+ and CD4+ T cells was sequenced. This entry comes from a study of CD8 T cells in Susac syndrome. The RNA, about 0.45 to 1 ug, was put through reverse transcription using random hexamers. One entry per CDR3 protein, called by TCRdb with MiXCR from the immunoSEQ multiplex PCR reads. The table records about 290,000 distinct CDR3 sequences, 75% to 90% of them present only once. The V gene's germline CDR1 is SGHAT and CDR2 FQNNGV. The CDR3 contains 11 residues. The V gene end was trimmed by 7 bases and the J gene end by 8 bases; junction bases not matched to a gene: 4.

The material sequenced was CD8+ T cells from PBMCs. The sequence derives from a human donor with multiple sclerosis. The chain recombines TRBV11-2 with TRBJ1-2, with 7 bases that match TRBD1. The CDR3 DNA reads as TGTGCCAGCACCGACAGGGACGGCTACACCTTC. Translating gives CASTDRDGYTF.